This T cell receptor beta chain was captured by sequencing in a study of blood T cells in healthy people across ages. Points from the study as a whole: CMV infection status of these donors was not known.

Unmatched junction bases numbered 5, after V lost 6 bases and J lost 4 bases. Germline V gene lookup returns CDR1 SNHLY and CDR2 FYNNEI. The CDR3 contains 16 residues. Each donor was a healthy Caucasian individual from Russia, aged 6 to 90. Concerning this clonotype itself: Antigen specificity is unknown.

For the second PCR, which ran for about 6 to 11 cycles, a sample-barcoded 5' primer and a J-beta primer mix were used. Each sample yielded at least 2.5 million CDR3-containing paired-end reads. Each CDR3 protein gets one entry after TCRdb re-called the 5' RACE reads with MiXCR. The sample has 1.5 million to 1.8 million distinct CDR3 sequences, approximately 39% seen once. The receptor was derived from a woman younger than 35 in good health. The chain joins TRBV2 to TRBJ1-6, with 11 bases that match TRBD1. The sequenced sample consisted of blood. Here the CDR3 DNA reads TGTGCCAGCAGGAGGGACAGGGGGATTTATAATTCACCCCTCCACTTT. Translating it yields CASRRDRGIYNSPLHF.